Listed below are T cell receptor beta chains from one sample, sequenced in a study of identical twins. TCRdb fed the 5' RACE reads into MiXCR, producing one record per CDR3 protein. The data show approximately 280,000 distinct CDR3 sequences, approximately 8% seen once. These sequences were also reported in another study, on yellow fever vaccine responses in identical twins.

The sample was memory (CD45RO+) T cells sorted from blood. These receptors all come from a woman aged 18-30 years in good health. CDR3s leave out the opening cysteine and the closing phenylalanine or tryptophan.

>TRBV29-1
SVETGSGADTQY
>TRBV25-1
ASSERASGTMDTQY
>TRBV5-5
ASSLVVTGATGELF
>TRBV28
ASRSPGTGTEAF
>TRBV3-1
ASSLMTGRFTEAF
>TRBV19
ASSVFGGSGANVLT
>TRBV7-9
ASSLVRAGGPDTQY
>TRBV4-1
ASSQRGLAGDGPAGNEQF
>TRBV18
ASSPSGMGEAF
>TRBV18
ASSPGIDEKLF
>TRBV7-2
ASSLEVPTEAF
>TRBV5-1
ASSVTGWDYGYT
>TRBV20-1
SARDQRGTDTQY
>TRBV5-1
ASSLASLGASTDTQY
>TRBV5-6
ASSLAQPANYGYT
>TRBV7-6
ASSRYLGIYEQY
>TRBV7-6
ASSTLWDMNTEAF
>TRBV7-6
ASSLVEGSYGYT
>TRBV3-1
ASSKRSGQYEQY
>TRBV20-1
SAADNEQF
>TRBV29-1
SVERGPEKTQY
>TRBV7-8
ASSVHRNTEAF
>TRBV7-6
ASSLTSELAGGPSSEQF
>TRBV27
ASSLREVAYEQY
>TRBV12-3/TRBV12-4
ASSPSWGHSNQPQQ
>TRBV4-1
ASSQKGAGGEQF
>TRBV4-2
ASSQDPGLLNEQF
>TRBV28
ASSSPAKTGHGSPLH
>TRBV15
ATRGSGKSSYNEQF
>TRBV11-2
ASSFLRLTGELF
>TRBV28
ASNLNGGGLDEQF
>TRBV7-2
ASSFREGGQPQH
>TRBV29-1
SVLTGGRLSGANVLT
>TRBV5-1
ASSWPQETQY
>TRBV20-1
SARTSGGWYNEQF
>TRBV27
ASISSLSSYNEQF
>TRBV5-5
ASSARFTDTQY
>TRBV27
ASSFTGDSGNTIY
>TRBV11-2
ASSPLTGGNEQF
>TRBV9
ASSPDPRRGNEQF
>TRBV5-1
ASSLIPENTGELF
>TRBV27
ASSFSRSDTQY
>TRBV14
ASSQSFLSGNTIY
>TRBV3-1
ASSQGGGAYNEQF
>TRBV7-9
ASSLKVGLLWTEQF
>TRBV2
ASSEARTEETQY
>TRBV24-1
ATSKGIKETQY
>TRBV5-1
ASSWGAGDQPQH
>TRBV29-1
SVEDMRPGSYNEQF
>TRBV20-1
SAKKGAPYEQY